Following are 27 T cell receptor beta chains from one sample sequenced in a study of blood T cell repertoires in COVID-19. Profiled with immunoSEQ multiplex PCR; TCRdb holds only in-frame clones, not every one. The sample carries about 120,000 clones, about 79% recorded once. Specimen: peripheral blood. Source of these receptors: a man between 65 and 85 years old with acute or convalescent COVID-19.

The chain couples TRBV6-6 to TRBJ1-5, with 7 bases identical to TRBD1. This CDR3 contains 14 residues. Germline assignment: CDR1 MNHNY and CDR2 SVGAGI (reference sequence). Unmatched junction bases numbered 6, after V lost 7 bases and J lost 3 bases. CDR3 protein: CASILGTDNQPQHF. The CDR3 nucleotides read TGTGCCAGCATTCTTGGGACAGACAATCAGCCCCAGCATTTT.

This chain connects TRBV3-1 (or the pseudogene TRBV3-2) to TRBJ1-1; D ambiguous. Deletions cut 3 bases from V and 4 bases from J, with 3 bases between. Germline V lookup: CDR1 LGHDT, CDR2 YNNKEL (reference sequence). The CDR3 runs to 11 residues. CDR3 DNA sequence: TGTGCCAGCAGCCAGCGCACTGAAGCTTTCTTT. Protein: CASSQRTEAFF.

The chain is built from TRBV12-3 or TRBV12-4 and TRBJ1-1; a possible D gene is TRBD1 (6 bases). Deletions cut 5 bases from V and 5 bases from J, with 12 bases between. CDR3 size: 13 residues. For the CDR3, the DNA is TGTGCCAGCAGTCGGGGGGCCGGGACTGAAGCTTTCTTT. Translated, it gives CASSRGAGTEAFF.

The V call is TRBV10-3, the J call TRBJ2-1; D is possibly TRBD1 (6 bases). The CDR3 runs to 15 residues. Germline CDR1 is ENHRY and CDR2 is SYGVKD. V lost 11 bases to trimming and J lost 0 bases, with 17 bases between them. The CDR3 spells CAVASDRTSYNEQFF. The DNA for the CDR3 is TGTGCCGTCGCATCTGACAGGACCTCCTACAATGAGCAGTTCTTC.

V is TRBV3-1 (or the pseudogene TRBV3-2) and J is TRBJ2-1; 14 bases match TRBD2. The CDR3 consists of 16 residues. Germline CDR1 reads LGHDT; CDR2 reads YNNKEL (reference sequence). J was trimmed by 12 bases and V by 2 bases; bases with no gene match: 9. The CDR3 is CASSQRTSGGPGGQFF. In nucleotides, the CDR3 is TGTGCCAGCAGCCAACGGACTAGCGGGGGGCCCGGCGGGCAGTTCTTC.

This rearrangement joins TRBV10-1 to TRBJ1-6; 10 bases fit TRBD1. This CDR3 has 18 residues. From germline, CDR1 is WNHNN and CDR2 SYGVQD (reference sequence). V was clipped by 2 bases and J by 4 bases; unmatched bases: 8. DNA for the CDR3: TGCGCCAGCAGTGAGCCGCGGGACAGGGGCGCATATAATTCACCCCTCCACTTT. It specifies CASSEPRDRGAYNSPLHF.

The CDR3 spells CASRMNTNYGYTF. The CDR3, as DNA: TGTGCCAGTAGAATGAACACAAACTATGGCTACACCTTC. The chain employs TRBV19 and TRBJ1-2; D gene unclear. V was pared by 6 bases and J by 2 bases, with 10 bases between. The germline V gene encodes CDR1 LNHDA and CDR2 SQIVND (reference sequence). The CDR3 sequence is 13 residues long.

This clone appeared a single time. V gene TRBV18 combines with J gene TRBJ2-2; the D gene is possibly TRBD2 (6 bases). Germline V gene data show CDR1 as KGHSH and CDR2 as LQKENI. The CDR3 covers 15 residues. V shed 3 bases and J shed 5 bases, with 13 bases lying between them. CDR3 protein: CASSPKVAGTGELFF. Written as DNA, the CDR3 is TGTGCCAGCTCACCCAAAGTCGCGGGGACCGGGGAGCTGTTTTTT.

The chain joins TRBV3-1 (or the pseudogene TRBV3-2) to TRBJ1-1; no clear D gene. Trimming removed 1 base from V and 4 bases from J, with 7 bases in between. The CDR3 sequence is 13 residues long. The germline V gene has CDR1 LGHDT and CDR2 YNNKEL (reference sequence). The chain's CDR3 is CASSQVGFTEAFF. The CDR3 DNA reads as TGTGCCAGCAGCCAAGTCGGGTTCACTGAAGCTTTCTTT.

J is TRBJ1-4 and V is TRBV15, with TRBD1 matching over 8 bases. V lost 7 bases to trimming and J lost 8 bases; unmatched junction nucleotides: 12. Germline CDR1 LNHNV, CDR2 YYDKDF (reference sequence). The CDR3 has 15 amino acids. DNA of the CDR3: TGTGCCACCACTAGAGGGGGCAGGGGGCAGGAAAAACTGTTTTTT. It encodes CATTRGGRGQEKLFF.

The gene calls are TRBV5-1 and TRBJ2-3, with a tentative D call TRBD1 (6 bases). Germline-derived CDR1 and CDR2 are SGHRS and YFSETQ. The CDR3 spans 19 residues. The V end was cut by 2 bases, the J end by 6 bases, with 28 bases between. CDR3 residues: CASSFLQGFGSLPSDTQYF. The CDR3 DNA follows: TGCGCCAGCAGCTTTTTACAGGGCTTCGGTTCATTGCCTTCGGATACGCAGTATTTT.

This rearrangement joins TRBV5-1 to TRBJ1-3; D remains ambiguous. Germline V CDR1 and CDR2: SGHRS, YFSETQ. Trimming cost V 0 bases and J 0 bases, with 19 bases left between them. The CDR3 is 19 residues long. The CDR3 here is CASSLGTGGSASSGNTIYF. The CDR3 region has the DNA TGCGCCAGCAGCTTGGGTACTGGTGGTTCTGCAAGCTCTGGAAACACCATATATTTT.

The rearrangement links TRBV4-1 to TRBJ2-5; TRBD2 is a possible D gene (6 bases). The CDR3 runs to 14 residues. Trimming removed 3 bases from V and 3 bases from J, with 11 bases in between. Germline V lookup: CDR1 MGHRA, CDR2 YSYEKL. CDR3 in amino acids: CASSHGTAEETQYF. CDR3 nucleotide sequence: TGCGCCAGCAGCCACGGGACTGCCGAAGAGACCCAGTACTTC.

The chain is built from TRBV25-1 and TRBJ1-2; 7 nucleotides align to TRBD1. J gave up 8 bases and V 7 bases, and 10 bases lay outside the gene matches. CDR1 and CDR2 (germline): MGHDK, SYGVNS. The CDR3 totals 13 residues. This CDR3 reads CASTTTGFWGYTF. CDR3 sequence (DNA): TGTGCCAGCACCACGACAGGGTTCTGGGGCTACACCTTC.

The rearrangement links TRBV6-5 to TRBJ1-2; maybe TRBD1 (5 bases). The CDR3 is 13 residues long. V lost 5 bases, J lost 8 bases, and 15 bases lay in between. Looked up from germline, CDR1 is MNHEY and CDR2 is SVGAGI. Here the CDR3 DNA reads TGTGCCAGCAGTCCGGAGGGGTCTTGGGGCTACACCTTC. It yields the protein CASSPEGSWGYTF.

The chain links TRBV12-3 or TRBV12-4 to TRBJ2-7, with D unresolved. V lost 1 base and J 3 bases, leaving 7 bases between the germline ends. This CDR3 has 13 residues. The CDR3 reads CASSLEFRYEQYF. The CDR3 DNA reads TGTGCCAGCAGTTTAGAATTCCGCTACGAGCAGTACTTC.

The CDR3 DNA reads as TGTGCCAGCACCCCTTCTGAGCGTCTGAAGGGCTACACCTTC. Amino acid sequence: CASTPSERLKGYTF. The J gene is TRBJ1-2, the V gene TRBV6-2 or TRBV6-3; D ambiguous. The CDR3 is 14 amino acids. V gave up 7 bases and J gave up 8 bases, with 20 bases separating them. The germline V gene encodes CDR1 MNHEY and CDR2 SVGEGT.

This chain connects TRBV5-1 to TRBJ1-1; 7 nucleotides line up with TRBD1. CDR1 is SGHRS, CDR2 YFSETQ, per germline. The CDR3 has 14 residues. With V trimmed by 5 bases and J by 1 base, 5 bases remained unmatched. CDR3 amino acids: CASRQGSENTEAFF. The CDR3 DNA reads as TGCGCCAGCAGACAGGGGAGCGAGAACACTGAAGCTTTCTTT.

This clone came up once. The rearrangement joins TRBV29-1 to TRBJ1-2; TRBD1 aligns across 7 bases. From germline, CDR1 is SQVTM and CDR2 ANQGSEA. The V and J ends lost 6 bases and 2 bases, in that order; junction bases with no gene match: 6. The CDR3 is 13 residues long. CDR3 nucleotides: TGCAGCGTAGGACAGGATCAAAACTATGGCTACACCTTC. Its protein is CSVGQDQNYGYTF.

The chain couples TRBV4-3 to TRBJ2-2; 9 bases map to TRBD2. There are 15 residues in the CDR3. Germline V gene lookup returns CDR1 LGHNA and CDR2 YSLEER. V lost 2 bases, J lost 4 bases, and 2 bases stayed unmatched. CDR3 loop: CASSQRLAVTGELFF. The DNA for the CDR3 is TGCGCCAGCAGCCAAAGACTAGCGGTCACCGGGGAGCTGTTTTTT.

The chain is built from TRBV5-1 and TRBJ1-4; D might be TRBD1 (6 bases). Germline V lookup: CDR1 SGHRS, CDR2 YFSETQ. V was cut by 3 bases and J by 0 bases, with 9 bases left in between. The CDR3 sequence is 15 residues long. The CDR3 DNA is TGCGCCAGCAGCTCCGGACAGTCAACTAATGAAAAACTGTTTTTT. Amino acids: CASSSGQSTNEKLFF.

This chain joins TRBV5-1 and TRBJ1-5, with D tentatively TRBD1 (5 bases). Trimming cost V 8 bases and J 6 bases, with 18 bases left between them. This CDR3 has 14 residues. Germline assignment: CDR1 SGHRS and CDR2 YFSETQ. The CDR3 DNA follows: TGCGCCAGTTCTCACGGGGGTCATGGTCAGCCCCAGCATTTT. This sequence encodes CASSHGGHGQPQHF.

This chain connects TRBV6-6 to TRBJ1-4, with D possibly TRBD1 on 6 matching bases. Per the germline V gene, CDR1 is MNHNY and CDR2 is SVGAGI (reference sequence). The CDR3 is made up of 15 amino acids. Deletions cut 5 bases from V and 3 bases from J, with 13 bases between. The CDR3 spells CASSQSTGANEKLFF. CDR3 bases: TGTGCCAGCAGTCAATCGACAGGTGCTAATGAAAAACTGTTTTTT.

This chain joins TRBV11-3 and TRBJ1-1; D is unclear. Germline CDR1 reads SGHNT; CDR2 reads YENEEA. V dropped 2 bases and J dropped 4 bases, with 8 bases sitting between them. The CDR3 extends over 13 amino acids. CDR3 nucleotides: TGTGCCAGCAGCTTAACCCGGGTCACTGAAGCTTTCTTT. Translation gives CASSLTRVTEAFF.

The chain employs TRBV7-2 and TRBJ1-1; tentatively, D is TRBD1 (6 bases). This CDR3 comprises 13 residues. With 5 bases removed from V and 4 bases from J, the gap between germline ends came to 11 bases. CDR1 is SGHTA and CDR2 is FQGNSA in the germline V gene. The DNA of the CDR3 is TGTGCCAGCAGCCGCGACAGGTTCACTGAAGCTTTCTTT. This codes for CASSRDRFTEAFF.

This chain joins TRBV4-3 and TRBJ2-1; the match to TRBD2 covers 11 bases. Germline V gene sequence: CDR1 LGHNA, CDR2 YSLEER. V gave up 4 bases and J gave up 3 bases; unmatched junction bases: 5. The CDR3 runs 16 residues. The CDR3 DNA reads as TGCGCCAGCAGCCTGACTAGCGGGGACTACTACAATGAGCAGTTCTTC. Protein product: CASSLTSGDYYNEQFF.

The chain couples TRBV6-1 to TRBJ2-3, with D maybe TRBD2 (5 bases). With 0 bases removed from V and 8 bases from J, the gap between germline ends came to 15 bases. The CDR3 runs to 15 residues. CDR1 MNHNS and CDR2 SASEGT come from the germline V gene. CDR3 protein: CASSEAGGREATQYF. The DNA for the CDR3 is TGTGCCAGCAGTGAAGCGGGTGGCCGGGAAGCTACGCAGTATTTT.